This T cell receptor beta chain was obtained from a study of T cell responses to AZD1222 COVID-19 vaccine. Remarks on this clone: Its cognate antigen is unknown.

TCRdb's table, derived via immunoSEQ multiplex PCR, lists solely in-frame clones and lacks some. The data show under 200,000 clones, with 92% seen just once and approximately 1.2% held by the top ten. CDR1 and CDR2 from the germline V gene are SGHDT and YYEEEE. The V end was cut by 1 base, the J end by 7 bases, with 9 bases between. CDR3 length equals 13 residues. Regarding the study as a whole: Baseline seropositivity occurred in only six AZD1222 recipients.

The chain couples TRBV5-6 to TRBJ2-1; tentative D call: TRBD2 (6 bases). The sequences come from peripheral blood, collected 28 days after the second AZD1222 dose. The origin of this receptor is an adult who received the AZD1222 COVID-19 vaccine. The CDR3 bases are TGTGCCAGCAGCTTGTCGGGGGTTAATGAGCAGTTCTTC. It codes for CASSLSGVNEQFF.